This TCR beta chain stems from a study of cytomegalovirus exposure and HLA in healthy donors. Study results and caveats: Most observed TCR sequences were rare, whereas some public TCRs were detected in many donors. Cytomegalovirus-associated TCR beta chains were listed, numbering 150 to 200. Later analysis identified a missense DCLRE1C variant that was linked to TCR beta V- and J-gene trimming.

V lost 0 bases, J lost 0 bases, and 8 bases lay in between. The V gene's germline CDR1 is MGHRA and CDR2 YSYEKL. This CDR3 region has 15 residues. With 60 Vbeta and 13 Jbeta primers, the PCR was carried out. Repertoires were generated with immunoSEQ multiplex PCR, while TCRdb's copy carries only in-frame clones and drops some. The table includes roughly 150,000 clones, about 70% detected once. In regard to this clone: As yet, its antigen is unknown. Distinct nucleotide sequences in the sample also encode this CDR3.

This rearrangement joins TRBV4-1 to TRBJ1-2; D not resolved. Source material: PBMCs. This TCR derives from a man aged 40-49 years in good health and CMV-seronegative. This chain's CDR3 is CASSQDFTANYGYTF. As DNA, the CDR3 is TGCGCCAGCAGCCAAGATTTCACGGCTAACTATGGCTACACCTTC.